The next 12 T cell receptor beta chains were all read from a single sample in a study of Tregs in tolerant kidney transplant recipients. Recipients received nonmyeloablative bone marrow transplants from related graft donors, with transient mixed chimerism. Repertoires were generated with immunoSEQ multiplex PCR, while TCRdb's copy carries only in-frame clones and drops some. The sample's table shows under 35,000 clones. The sequencing used CD4+ T cells from blood (PBMCs), collected 24 months after the transplant. The source of these receptors is a human patient who received a combined kidney and bone marrow transplant. Some T cells may have originated in the graft donor.

Comment on this clone: The CDR3 end falls 3 residues outside the read, so it is completed with the germline J gene. The V gene is TRBV7-3, the J gene TRBJ2-5; 7 nucleotides match TRBD1. The ends lost 5 bases at V and 5 bases at J; junction bases unmatched: 11. The germline V gene encodes CDR1 SGHTA and CDR2 FQGTGA. CDR3 length equals 15 residues. The CDR3 sequence: CASSEAGQARETQYF. CDR3 DNA (partial): TGTGCCAGCAGCGAGGCCGGACAGGCGAGGGAGACC.

A note on this clone: The CDR3 end lies 3 residues beyond the end of the read and is filled in from the germline J gene. The genes are TRBV2 and TRBJ2-1; 7 bases are a match to TRBD1. This CDR3 region has 14 residues. V was clipped by 7 bases and J by 7 bases; unmatched bases: 10. CDR1 and CDR2 (germline): SNHLY, FYNNEI. The CDR3 DNA, read in part, is TGTGCCAGCACGGAGACAGGGTGGAGTAATGAG. This sequence encodes CASTETGWSNE. The complete CDR3 sequence is CASTETGWSNEQFF.

For this clone: Coverage ceases 3 residues before the CDR3 finishes, and the germline J gene fills in the end. The chain combines TRBV6-2 or TRBV6-3 with TRBJ2-1, with a possible D match to TRBD1 (6 bases). From germline, CDR1 is MNHEY and CDR2 SVGEGT. Deletions cut 0 bases from V and 0 bases from J, with 12 bases between. The CDR3 loop spans 17 amino acids. The covered CDR3 bases are TGTGCCAGCAGTTACTCCTTCGGGACACCCTCCTACAATGAG. Protein: CASSYSFGTPSYNE. The whole CDR3 protein reads CASSYSFGTPSYNEQFF.

In the case of this clone: The read gets to within 3 residues of the CDR3 end, and the germline J gene fills in the rest. The V gene is TRBV4-2, the J gene TRBJ1-1; D is possibly TRBD1 (6 bases). The CDR3 spans 15 residues. CDR1 is LGHNA and CDR2 is YNFKEQ in the germline V gene. Trimming removed 7 bases at V and 3 bases at J, with 18 bases between. The CDR3 bases that were read are TGTGCCAGCACCAGAGGGGGGGTGGGCGACACTGAA. The encoded protein is CASTRGGVGDTE. The whole CDR3 is CASTRGGVGDTEAFF.

As concerns this clone: The read halts 3 residues ahead of the CDR3 end, with the missing end drawn from the germline J gene. This chain links TRBV7-2 with TRBJ1-4; the match to TRBD1 covers 9 bases. The J segment lost 7 bases and the V segment lost 1 base, leaving 1 base of the junction unmatched. Germline V gene lookup returns CDR1 SGHTA and CDR2 FQGNSA. The CDR3 is made up of 14 amino acids. The CDR3 sequence is CASSLDRGLEKLFF. CDR3 DNA, as far as it was read: TGTGCCAGCAGCTTAGACAGGGGGCTTGAAAAA.

As for this clone: The read terminates 3 residues ahead of where the CDR3 ends, so the germline J gene completes it. This chain connects TRBV5-1 to TRBJ2-6, with TRBD2 as a possible D gene (6 bases). The ends were cut back, 5 bases at V and 4 bases at J, with 10 bases in the middle. CDR1 and CDR2 (germline): SGHRS, YFSETQ. This CDR3 comprises 14 residues. CDR3 DNA, as far as it was read: TGCGCCAGCAGTGGAGGGTCAGGGGCCAACGTC. Translation gives CASSGGSGANV. In full, the CDR3 reads CASSGGSGANVLTF.

In the case of this clone: The CDR3 goes on 3 residues after the read ends, and that part is filled in from the germline J gene. The chain recombines TRBV20-1 with TRBJ2-3; D not resolved. The CDR3 is made up of 12 amino acids. Trimming took off 4 bases at V and 4 bases at J, with 9 bases between the two ends. CDR1 and CDR2 (germline): DFQATT, SNEGSKA (reference sequence). The CDR3 sequence is CSAIRHSDTQYF. The part of the CDR3 DNA that was read is TGCAGTGCTATTAGACATTCAGATACG.

With regard to this clone: The read ends 3 residues early relative to the CDR3; the germline J gene fills the gap. The rearrangement joins TRBV5-1 to TRBJ2-7; 9 nucleotides align to TRBD1. CDR1 and CDR2 (germline): SGHRS, YFSETQ. The CDR3 has 13 residues. V gave up 4 bases and J gave up 6 bases; unmatched junction bases: 5. The CDR3 protein is CASSEQGASEQYF. The DNA read from the CDR3 is TGCGCCAGCAGCGAACAGGGGGCTTCCGAG.

A remark on this clone: The read falls 3 residues short of the CDR3 end, and the missing part is taken from the germline J gene. This chain uses TRBV19 with TRBJ2-7; 16 bases are shared with TRBD2. With 9 bases clipped from V and 2 bases from J, the junction kept 7 bases outside the gene matches. Germline assignment: CDR1 LNHDA and CDR2 SQIVND (reference sequence). The CDR3 covers 16 residues. The CDR3 protein is CASSGLAGGKPYEQYF. The CDR3 DNA, read in part, is TGTGCCAGCTCGGGACTAGCGGGAGGGAAACCCTACGAG.

In regard to this clone: The DNA ends 3 residues before the CDR3 does, and the rest of the CDR3 is filled in from the germline J gene. The chain couples TRBV7-2 to TRBJ2-7; the match to TRBD1 covers 8 bases. With 6 bases clipped from V and 5 bases from J, the junction kept 9 bases outside the gene matches. The germline V gene encodes CDR1 SGHTA and CDR2 FQGNSA. This CDR3 is 14 amino acids long. Here the CDR3 reads CASSLRGQGHEQYF. The covered CDR3 bases are TGTGCCAGCAGTCTCCGAGGACAGGGCCACGAG. Full variable domain (rest looked up from reference TRBV7-2 and TRBJ2-7): GAGVSQSPSNKVTEKGKDVELRCDPISGHTALYWYRQSLGQGLEFLIYFQGNSAPDKSGLPSDRFSAERTGGSVSTLTIQRTQQEDSAVYLCASSLRGQGHEQYFGPGTRLTVT.

In the case of this clone: The read ends 3 residues before the CDR3 terminus; that terminus is restored from the germline J gene. The rearrangement joins TRBV18 to TRBJ2-7; D is uncertain. The V end was cut by 6 bases, the J end by 2 bases, with 5 bases between. The CDR3 length is 11 residues. CDR1 and CDR2 (germline): KGHSH, LQKENI. The CDR3 protein is CASSQAYEQYF. The part of the CDR3 DNA that was read is TGTGCCAGCTCTCAGGCCTACGAG.

Worth noting for this clone: Read data end 3 residues before the CDR3 end; the end is taken from the germline J gene. The chain joins TRBV7-3 to TRBJ2-3; 7 positions match TRBD2. Germline trimming cut 6 bases from V and 3 bases from J; bases unmatched to any gene: 9. Germline CDR1 reads SGHTA; CDR2 reads FQGTGA. The CDR3 runs to 15 residues. The covered CDR3 bases are TGTGCCAGCAGTCGCAGCGGGATCCTAACAGATACG. Encoded protein: CASSRSGILTDT. The full-length CDR3 reads as CASSRSGILTDTQYF.